This T cell receptor (beta chain) stems from a study of T-cell memory formation after mild COVID-19. General study findings and limits: The main location of contracting CD4+ clones was CM and EM, and that of contracting CD8+ clones was EMRA.

TCRdb passed the 5' RACE reads through MiXCR, listing each CDR3 protein once. The sample lists around 320,000 distinct CDR3 sequences, approximately 19% occurring once. This clonotype was counted only a few times. What it recognizes is unknown. CDR3 length: 14 residues. Per germline, CDR1 SGHRS and CDR2 YFSETQ. The ends were cut back, 0 bases at V and 3 bases at J, with 9 bases in the middle. Specimen: PBMCs or a T cell subset sorted from them (not recorded which). The chain links TRBV5-1 to TRBJ1-2; D remains unclear. The clonotype originates from a man in his late teens or twenties who had mild COVID-19 (a few samples of this study predate the infection). Cell type and time point are not known. The CDR3 DNA reads TGCGCCAGCAGCTTGGTCGACACCTACTATGGCTACACCTTC. This codes for CASSLVDTYYGYTF.